Here is one T cell receptor (beta chain) with its context. V dropped 5 bases and J dropped 4; count of bases not matched to a gene: 6. The CDR3 is 14 amino acids. Germline values: CDR1 MDHEN, CDR2 SYDVKM. The entry originates in a study of blood T cell repertoires in COVID-19. Those enrolled in Seattle joined during active infection and were followed longitudinally afterward. In the source study's methods: Estimated nucleated cell counts came from reference gene primer amplification. Some clones are missing from TCRdb's copy, which holds only in-frame ones; the method was immunoSEQ multiplex PCR. V and J calls and clone size are those listed in that table; D and trimming were worked out from the DNA. The profile covers over 250,000 clones, with approximately 86% appearing a single time and approximately 14% taken by the ten largest.

V and J are TRBV28 and TRBJ2-7, with TRBD1 matching 9 bases. The sequencing sample was made of peripheral blood. The TCR comes from a woman aged 70-85 years with COVID-19, enrolled during active disease. The CDR3: CASSRTGVRYEQYF. DNA for the CDR3: TGTGCCAGCAGTCGGACAGGGGTTAGGTACGAGCAGTACTTC.